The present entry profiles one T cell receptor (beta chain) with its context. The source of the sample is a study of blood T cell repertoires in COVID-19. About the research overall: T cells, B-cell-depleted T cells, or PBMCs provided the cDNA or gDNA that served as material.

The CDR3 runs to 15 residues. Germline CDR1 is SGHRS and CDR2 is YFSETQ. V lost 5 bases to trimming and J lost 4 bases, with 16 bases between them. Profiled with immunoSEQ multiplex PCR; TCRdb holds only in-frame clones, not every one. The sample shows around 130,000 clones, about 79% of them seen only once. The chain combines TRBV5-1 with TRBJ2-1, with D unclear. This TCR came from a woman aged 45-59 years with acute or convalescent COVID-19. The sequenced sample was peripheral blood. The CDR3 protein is CASRTHSYGYNEQFF. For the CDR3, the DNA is TGCGCCAGCAGAACCCATAGCTATGGTTACAATGAGCAGTTCTTC.